What follows are 26 T cell receptor beta chains derived from one specimen sequenced in a study of blood T cell repertoires in COVID-19. The assay was immunoSEQ multiplex PCR, and TCRdb's table has in-frame clones only and misses some. The sample includes a few hundred thousand clones, approximately 90% of them seen just once. The sequenced sample was peripheral blood. The receptors originated from a woman between 45 and 60 years old with COVID-19, enrolled during active disease.

In DNA, the CDR3 is TGTGCCACAACAGGGACCCTAGAGGGTTCCTATGGCTACACCTTC. Its protein is CATTGTLEGSYGYTF. The V and J genes are TRBV19 and TRBJ1-2, with D possibly being TRBD1 (6 bases). Deletions cut 10 bases from V and 4 bases from J, with 22 bases between. The V gene's germline CDR1 is LNHDA and CDR2 SQIVND (reference sequence). This CDR3 is 15 amino acids long.

There are a few counts of this clone. V usage is TRBV5-6 and J usage is TRBJ2-7, with TRBD1 as a possible D gene (5 bases). Germline loops: CDR1 SGHDT, CDR2 YYEEEE. Between the trimmed V and J ends, which lost 0 bases and 4 bases, there was a span of 5 bases. This CDR3 region has 12 residues. As DNA, the CDR3 is TGTGCCAGCAGCTTGGGACAGTACGAGCAGTACTTC. Protein product: CASSLGQYEQYF.

The chain combines TRBV28 with TRBJ1-1, with 8 nucleotides matching TRBD1. V lost 2 bases to trimming and J lost 10 bases; unmatched junction nucleotides: 12. CDR1 is MDHEN and CDR2 is SYDVKM in the germline V gene. The CDR3 loop spans 15 amino acids. The CDR3 loop reads CASSLGQGAITGAFF. The CDR3 DNA follows: TGTGCCAGCAGTTTAGGGCAGGGGGCCATTACAGGAGCTTTCTTT.

J is TRBJ2-7 and V is TRBV18; D is possibly TRBD1 (6 bases). The CDR3 has 12 residues. Trimming stripped 8 bases from V and 3 bases from J, with 11 bases between. Germline V CDR1 and CDR2: KGHSH, LQKENI. Here the CDR3 DNA reads TGTGCCAGCCAGGGGTCGGACTACGAGCAGTACTTC. This gives the protein CASQGSDYEQYF. The full variable domain, its missing parts supplied by reference TRBV18 and TRBJ2-7, is NAGVMQNPRHLVRRRGQEARLRCSPMKGHSHVYWYRQLPEEGLKFMVYLQKENIIDESGMPKERFSAEFPKEGPSILRIQQVVRGDSAAYFCASQGSDYEQYFGPGTRLTVT.

The rearrangement joins TRBV5-1 to TRBJ2-2; 10 bases are shared with TRBD2. With 1 base clipped from V and 9 bases from J, the junction kept 12 bases outside the gene matches. The length of the CDR3 is 17 residues. CDR1 is SGHRS, CDR2 YFSETQ, per germline. CDR3 residues: CASSLPSGSELARELFF. CDR3 in DNA: TGCGCCAGCAGCTTGCCTAGCGGGAGTGAGTTAGCCAGGGAGCTGTTTTTT.

The V and J genes are TRBV4-2 and TRBJ1-2; D perhaps matches TRBD1 (6 bases). CDR3 length: 15 amino acids. V was pared by 1 base and J by 5 bases, with 14 bases between. From germline, CDR1 is LGHNA and CDR2 YNFKEQ. The CDR3 nucleotides read TGTGCCAGCAGCCAAGGGACAGAGGTTGGGTATGGCTACACCTTC. Translating it yields CASSQGTEVGYGYTF.

CDR3 bases: TGTGCCAGTGCAGGACATAACTATGGCTACACCTTC. Protein product: CASAGHNYGYTF. This sequence joins TRBV2 and TRBJ1-2, with D perhaps TRBD1 (5 bases). V gave up 9 bases and J gave up 1 base, with 9 bases separating them. Germline CDR1 and CDR2: SNHLY and FYNNEI. CDR3 length: 12 amino acids.

This clone has only one observation. This chain uses TRBV11-2 with TRBJ1-2; 7 nucleotides agree with TRBD1. Unmatched junction bases numbered 5, after V lost 1 base and J lost 6 bases. The CDR3 is 14 amino acids. CDR1 is SGHAT and CDR2 is FQNNGV in the germline V gene. The CDR3 DNA follows: TGTGCCAGCAGCTTAGGAGGGGGCCGCGATGGCTACACCTTC. It specifies CASSLGGGRDGYTF.

The chain couples TRBV19 to TRBJ1-3; perhaps TRBD1 as D (5 bases). V dropped 5 bases and J dropped 2 bases, with 10 bases sitting between them. Per the germline V gene, CDR1 is LNHDA and CDR2 is SQIVND (reference sequence). The CDR3 runs 14 residues. The CDR3 reads CASSRQNPGNTIYF. CDR3 in DNA: TGTGCCAGTAGTCGACAGAACCCTGGAAACACCATATATTTT.

This clone was seen only once. The rearrangement links TRBV7-2 to TRBJ1-6, with D possibly TRBD1 on 5 matching bases. V was clipped by 5 bases and J by 10 bases, with 12 bases between them. CDR1 and CDR2 from the germline V gene are SGHTA and FQGNSA. The CDR3 is 13 residues long. CDR3 nucleotides: TGTGCCAGCAGCCCTCGGGGGTCATCACCCCTCCACTTT. Its translation: CASSPRGSSPLHF.

The rearrangement uses TRBV5-5 and TRBJ1-5; D is ambiguous. The ends were cut back, 5 bases at V and 0 bases at J, with 9 bases in the middle. This CDR3 comprises 14 residues. CDR1 is SGHKS and CDR2 is YYEKEE in the germline V gene (reference sequence). CDR3 protein: CASSGQTSNQPQHF. The CDR3 DNA is TGTGCCAGCAGTGGGCAGACTAGCAATCAGCCCCAGCATTTT.

The V and J genes are TRBV7-2 and TRBJ2-1, with 10 bases fitting TRBD2. Germline V gene lookup returns CDR1 SGHTA and CDR2 FQGNSA. This CDR3 contains 16 residues. J lost 9 bases, V lost 1 base, and 9 bases had no gene match. CDR3 residues: CASSLVALAGKVEQFF. CDR3 nucleotides: TGTGCCAGCAGCTTAGTCGCACTAGCGGGAAAGGTTGAGCAGTTCTTC. Looking up the rest from reference TRBV7-2 and TRBJ2-1 gives the full variable domain: GAGVSQSPSNKVTEKGKDVELRCDPISGHTALYWYRQSLGQGLEFLIYFQGNSAPDKSGLPSDRFSAERTGGSVSTLTIQRTQQEDSAVYLCASSLVALAGKVEQFFGPGTRLTVL.

The chain couples TRBV29-1 to TRBJ2-1, with TRBD1 matching 7 bases. CDR3 length: 15 amino acids. The V segment lost 7 bases and the J segment 1 base; nucleotides outside the gene matches: 10. CDR1 SQVTM and CDR2 ANQGSEA come from the germline V gene. The CDR3 sequence is CSGTGAGRSYNEQFF. Here the CDR3 DNA reads TGCAGCGGCACAGGGGCCGGTAGATCCTACAATGAGCAGTTCTTC.

The CDR3 bases are TGCGCCAGCAGCCAGACCGGGACAGGGAAGGGGTATGGCTACACCTTC. Translation: CASSQTGTGKGYGYTF. The V gene is TRBV4-1, the J gene TRBJ1-2, with 9 nucleotides matching TRBD1. J lost 5 bases, V lost 3 bases, and 10 bases had no gene match. The CDR3 runs 16 residues. Germline CDR1 MGHRA, CDR2 YSYEKL.

This sequence joins TRBV15 and TRBJ2-3; 11 nucleotides line up with TRBD1. Per germline, CDR1 LNHNV and CDR2 YYDKDF (reference sequence). The CDR3 has 16 amino acids. V trimming: 2 bases; J trimming: 5 bases; junction bases outside the gene matches: 6. The DNA of the CDR3 is TGTGCCACCAGCAGAAGGACAGGGGGCCGGGAAGATACGCAGTATTTT. The encoded protein is CATSRRTGGREDTQYF. The full variable domain, rest sourced from reference TRBV15 and TRBJ2-3, is DAMVIQNPRYQVTQFGKPVTLSCSQTLNHNVMYWYQQKSSQAPKLLFHYYDKDFNNEADTPDNFQSRRPNTSFCFLDIRSPGLGDTAMYLCATSRRTGGREDTQYFGPGTRLTVL.

The CDR3 here is CASSPISLDTEAFF. Here the CDR3 DNA reads TGTGCCAGCTCACCGATTAGTCTGGACACTGAAGCTTTCTTT. This chain links TRBV18 with TRBJ1-1; D gene uncertain. CDR1 is KGHSH, CDR2 LQKENI, per germline. The CDR3 runs 14 residues. V shed 3 bases and J shed 3 bases, with 11 bases lying between them.

This CDR3 reads CASSPPGNGYGYTF. CDR3 DNA: TGTGCCAGCTCACCACCCGGGAACGGCTATGGCTACACCTTC. The chain joins TRBV18 to TRBJ1-2; D unresolved. There are 14 residues in the CDR3. Germline V gene data show CDR1 as KGHSH and CDR2 as LQKENI. Trimming shortened V by 0 bases and J by 4 bases, and 9 bases separated the two germline ends.

Remarks on this clone: Other DNA variants within this sample encode the same CDR3. This chain connects TRBV2 to TRBJ1-5, with 7 bases aligning to TRBD1. CDR3 length equals 14 residues. V lost 4 bases to trimming and J lost 2 bases; unmatched junction nucleotides: 2. Germline loops: CDR1 SNHLY, CDR2 FYNNEI. The CDR3 nucleotides are TGTGCCAGCAGTGGACAGGGAGGCAATCAGCCCCAGCATTTT. This sequence encodes CASSGQGGNQPQHF.

The genes are TRBV3-1 (or the pseudogene TRBV3-2) and TRBJ1-2; D might be TRBD1 (6 bases). The germline V and J ends were trimmed by 4 bases and 4 bases, with 16 bases remaining between them. The CDR3 consists of 15 residues. Per germline, CDR1 LGHDT and CDR2 YNNKEL (reference sequence). DNA of the CDR3: TGTGCCAGCAGCCTTAGGGGGGGGCGAGGCTATGGCTACACCTTC. It codes for CASSLRGGRGYGYTF.

The chain combines TRBV19 with TRBJ2-7; 7 bases align to TRBD1. The CDR3 length is 18 residues. The germline V gene has CDR1 LNHDA and CDR2 SQIVND (reference sequence). Trimming cost V 5 bases and J 1 base; bases outside gene matches: 17. CDR3 nucleotides: TGTGCCAGTAGTCCAAAGCCTCCGTCGACAGGGTGGTCCTACGAGCAGTACTTC. Translation gives CASSPKPPSTGWSYEQYF.

The chain joins TRBV29-1 to TRBJ2-5, with D perhaps matching TRBD2 (5 bases). CDR1 and CDR2 (germline): SQVTM, ANQGSEA. Trimming took off 2 bases at V and 2 bases at J, with 12 bases between the two ends. The CDR3 extends over 14 amino acids. The CDR3 loop reads CSVERAGLQETQYF. DNA for the CDR3: TGCAGCGTTGAAAGGGCAGGACTGCAAGAGACCCAGTACTTC.

This chain uses TRBV7-2 with TRBJ2-1, with 7 bases identical to TRBD1. V lost 5 bases to trimming and J lost 6 bases; unmatched junction nucleotides: 22. This CDR3 is 19 amino acids long. CDR1 SGHTA and CDR2 FQGNSA come from the germline V gene. The chain's CDR3 is CASSVTHHTQGRRANEQFF. The CDR3 DNA sequence: TGTGCCAGCAGCGTGACCCACCACACACAGGGGCGACGGGCCAATGAGCAGTTCTTC.

The table lists this clone with a count of one. The rearrangement uses TRBV11-3 and TRBJ1-5; a possible D gene is TRBD1 (6 bases). This CDR3 has 14 amino acids. The V and J ends lost 3 bases and 5 bases respectively, with 11 bases between them. The germline CDR1 and CDR2 sequences are SGHNT and YENEEA. This CDR3 is CASSLGQDDQPQHF. As DNA, the CDR3 is TGTGCCAGCAGCTTGGGACAAGACGATCAGCCCCAGCATTTT.

V gene TRBV18 combines with J gene TRBJ1-2, with TRBD1 as a possible D gene (6 bases). This CDR3 region has 12 residues. V dropped 3 bases and J dropped 6 bases, with 8 bases sitting between them. CDR1 and CDR2 (germline): KGHSH, LQKENI. The DNA of the CDR3 is TGTGCCAGCTCACCCCAGGGGCATGGCTACACCTTC. This translates into CASSPQGHGYTF.

V is TRBV2 and J is TRBJ2-1, with a tentative D call TRBD1 (6 bases). Trimming removed 0 bases from V and 7 bases from J, with 16 bases in between. Germline CDR1 is SNHLY and CDR2 is FYNNEI. CDR3 size: 16 residues. DNA for the CDR3: TGTGCCAGCAGTGAAGCTTGGTCCCCACAGGGAAATGAGCAGTTCTTC. The encoded protein is CASSEAWSPQGNEQFF.

The DNA of the CDR3 is TGCGCCAGCAGGAAAGGAGCGGGAGTGTCCACAGATACGCAGTATTTT. Translation: CASRKGAGVSTDTQYF. J is TRBJ2-3 and V is TRBV4-1, with 8 bases aligning to TRBD2. Germline trimming cut 6 bases from V and 2 bases from J; bases unmatched to any gene: 10. Germline V CDR1 and CDR2: MGHRA, YSYEKL. This CDR3 spans 16 amino acids.